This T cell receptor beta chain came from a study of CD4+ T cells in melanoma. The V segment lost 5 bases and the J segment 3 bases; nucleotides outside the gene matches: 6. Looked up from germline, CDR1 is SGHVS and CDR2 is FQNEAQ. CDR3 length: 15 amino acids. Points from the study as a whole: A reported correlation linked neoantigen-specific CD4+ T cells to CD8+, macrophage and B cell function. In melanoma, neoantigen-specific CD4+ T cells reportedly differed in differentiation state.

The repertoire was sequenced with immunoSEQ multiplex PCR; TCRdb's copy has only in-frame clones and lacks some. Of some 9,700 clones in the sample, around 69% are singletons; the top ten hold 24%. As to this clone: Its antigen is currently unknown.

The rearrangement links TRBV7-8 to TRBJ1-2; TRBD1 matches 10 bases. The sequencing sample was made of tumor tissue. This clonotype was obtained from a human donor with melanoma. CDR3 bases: TGTGCCAGCAGCGGACTGACAGGGGGCGACTATGGCTACACCTTC. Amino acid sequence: CASSGLTGGDYGYTF.